The T cell receptor beta chain described here comes from a study of breast tumors, draining lymph nodes, adjacent tissues. MiXCR was run by TCRdb on the multiplex PCR reads, yielding one entry per CDR3 protein. The sample holds 150,000 to 200,000 distinct CDR3 sequences, around a third seen once. The V gene lost 2 bases and the J gene lost 8 bases, with 6 bases spanning the gap. This CDR3 has 11 residues. Axillary draining lymph nodes of breast cancer patients supplied the node samples. In this sample, this clonotype turned up many times. The chain links TRBV12-3 or TRBV12-4 to TRBJ1-2; D not resolved. Sequenced input: axillary lymph node tissue. This TCR was sampled from a female donor with breast cancer. Some clones in this sample may be carry-over from other donors' samples. The CDR3 reads CASSLSGGYTF. The CDR3 region has the DNA TGTGCCAGCAGTTTATCTGGGGGCTACACCTTC.